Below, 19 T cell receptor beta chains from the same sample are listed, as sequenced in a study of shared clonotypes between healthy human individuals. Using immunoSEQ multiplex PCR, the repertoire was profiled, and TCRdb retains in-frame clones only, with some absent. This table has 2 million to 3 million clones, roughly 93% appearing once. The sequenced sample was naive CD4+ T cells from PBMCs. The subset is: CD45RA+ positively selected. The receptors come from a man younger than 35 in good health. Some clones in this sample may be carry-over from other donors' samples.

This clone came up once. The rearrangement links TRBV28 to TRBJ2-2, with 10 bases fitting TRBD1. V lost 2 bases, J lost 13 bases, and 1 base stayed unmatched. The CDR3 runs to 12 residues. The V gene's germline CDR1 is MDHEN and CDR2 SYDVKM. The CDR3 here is CASSLGDRGLFF. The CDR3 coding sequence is TGTGCCAGCAGTTTAGGGGACAGGGGGCTGTTTTTT.

The CDR3 nucleotides are TGTGCCAGCAGCATCCAAGGACAGGGGACGCAGTACTTC. This gives the protein CASSIQGQGTQYF. The chain recombines TRBV7-8 with TRBJ2-7, with 9 positions matching TRBD1. This CDR3 region has 13 residues. Germline values: CDR1 SGHVS, CDR2 FQNEAQ. V was pared by 5 bases and J by 9 bases, with 8 bases of the junction left unmatched.

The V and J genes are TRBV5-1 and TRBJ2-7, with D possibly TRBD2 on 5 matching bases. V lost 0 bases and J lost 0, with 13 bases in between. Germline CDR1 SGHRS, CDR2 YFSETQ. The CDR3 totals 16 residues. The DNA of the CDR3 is TGCGCCAGCAGCTTGGGCGGGTCGGGCACCTCCTACGAGCAGTACTTC. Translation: CASSLGGSGTSYEQYF.

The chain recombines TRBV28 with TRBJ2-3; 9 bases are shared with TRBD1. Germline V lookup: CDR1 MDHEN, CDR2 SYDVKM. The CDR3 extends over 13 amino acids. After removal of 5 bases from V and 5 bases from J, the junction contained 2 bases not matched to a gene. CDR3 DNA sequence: TGTGCCAGCAGTGAGGACAGGGGAGATACGCAGTATTTT. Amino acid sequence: CASSEDRGDTQYF.

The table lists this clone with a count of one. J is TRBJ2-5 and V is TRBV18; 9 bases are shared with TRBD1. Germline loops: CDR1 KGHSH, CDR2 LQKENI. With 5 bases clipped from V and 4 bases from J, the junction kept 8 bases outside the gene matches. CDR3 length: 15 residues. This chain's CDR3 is CASSEQGARGETQYF. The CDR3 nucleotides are TGTGCCAGCTCAGAACAGGGGGCGCGTGGAGAGACCCAGTACTTC.

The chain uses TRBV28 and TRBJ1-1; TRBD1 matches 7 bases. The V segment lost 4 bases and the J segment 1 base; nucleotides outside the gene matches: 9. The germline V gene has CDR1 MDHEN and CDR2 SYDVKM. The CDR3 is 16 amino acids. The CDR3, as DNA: TGTGCCAGCAGTTCCCCGACAGGGAGTGGGAACACTGAAGCTTTCTTT. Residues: CASSSPTGSGNTEAFF.

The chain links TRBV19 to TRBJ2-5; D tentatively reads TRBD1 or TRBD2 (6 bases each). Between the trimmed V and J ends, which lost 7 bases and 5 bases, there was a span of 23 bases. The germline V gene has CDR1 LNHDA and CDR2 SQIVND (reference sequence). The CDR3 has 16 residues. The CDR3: CASTNRGTLGRETQYF. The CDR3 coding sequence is TGTGCCAGTACTAATAGGGGGACTCTCGGACGGGAGACCCAGTACTTC.

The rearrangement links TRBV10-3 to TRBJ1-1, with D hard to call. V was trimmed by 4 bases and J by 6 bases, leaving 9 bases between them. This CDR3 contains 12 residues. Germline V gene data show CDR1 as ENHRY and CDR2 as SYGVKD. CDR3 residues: CAISVGGSEAFF. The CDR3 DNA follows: TGTGCCATCAGTGTGGGCGGATCTGAAGCTTTCTTT.

CDR3: CASSRRYASSGNTIYF. The CDR3 nucleotides are TGTGCCAGCAGCCGCCGGTACGCTAGCTCTGGAAACACCATATATTTT. The chain carries TRBV28 and TRBJ1-3, with no clear D. From germline, CDR1 is MDHEN and CDR2 SYDVKM. The CDR3 runs 16 residues. Trimming took 6 bases from V and 0 from J, leaving 15 bases between them.

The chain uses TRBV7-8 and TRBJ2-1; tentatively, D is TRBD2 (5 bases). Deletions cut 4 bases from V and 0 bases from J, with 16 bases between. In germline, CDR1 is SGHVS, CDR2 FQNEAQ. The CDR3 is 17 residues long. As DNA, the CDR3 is TGTGCCAGCAGCTCAAACGGGGTGAGGAGCTCCTACAATGAGCAGTTCTTC. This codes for CASSSNGVRSSYNEQFF.

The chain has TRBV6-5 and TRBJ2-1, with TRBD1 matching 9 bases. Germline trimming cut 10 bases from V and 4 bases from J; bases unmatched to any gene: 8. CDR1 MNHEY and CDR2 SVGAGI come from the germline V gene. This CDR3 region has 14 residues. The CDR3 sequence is CATQTGGVYNEQFF. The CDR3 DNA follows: TGTGCCACCCAAACAGGGGGCGTTTACAATGAGCAGTTCTTC.

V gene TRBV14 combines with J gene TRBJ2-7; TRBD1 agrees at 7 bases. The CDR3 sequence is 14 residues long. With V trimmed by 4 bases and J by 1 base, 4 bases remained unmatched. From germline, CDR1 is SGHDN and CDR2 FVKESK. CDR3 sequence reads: CASSPGQVSYEQYF. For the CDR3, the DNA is TGTGCCAGCAGCCCCGGACAGGTGTCCTACGAGCAGTACTTC.

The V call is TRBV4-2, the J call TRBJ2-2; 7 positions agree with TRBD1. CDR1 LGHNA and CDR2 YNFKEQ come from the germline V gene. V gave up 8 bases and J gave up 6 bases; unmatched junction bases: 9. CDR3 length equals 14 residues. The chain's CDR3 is CASGPTGTPGELFF. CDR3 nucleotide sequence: TGTGCCAGCGGACCGACAGGGACCCCCGGGGAGCTGTTTTTT.

The CDR3 DNA follows: TGTGCCAGCAGTTACCCGGGGCGCAGAGGTACGCAGTATTTT. Protein product: CASSYPGRRGTQYF. This chain connects TRBV6-5 to TRBJ2-3; tentatively, D is TRBD1 or TRBD2 (5 bases each). CDR3 length: 14 amino acids. The V end was cut by 2 bases, the J end by 8 bases, with 14 bases between. Germline values: CDR1 MNHEY, CDR2 SVGAGI.

CDR3 amino acids: CASSPPGQRTNEQFF. Written as DNA, the CDR3 is TGTGCCAGCAGCCCACCGGGACAGAGGACTAATGAGCAGTTCTTC. The chain has TRBV5-4 and TRBJ2-1, with 7 bases matching TRBD1. CDR3 length: 15 residues. The J segment lost 7 bases and the V segment lost 4 bases, leaving 11 bases of the junction unmatched. The germline V gene has CDR1 SGHNT and CDR2 YYREEE (reference sequence).

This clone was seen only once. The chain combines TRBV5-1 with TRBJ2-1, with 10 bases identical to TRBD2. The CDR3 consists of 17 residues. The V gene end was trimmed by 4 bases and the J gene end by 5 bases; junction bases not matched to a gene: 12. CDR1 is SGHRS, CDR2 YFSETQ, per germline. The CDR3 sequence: CASSPIFSSGSHNEQFF. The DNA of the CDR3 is TGCGCCAGCAGCCCCATATTTTCTAGCGGGAGCCACAATGAGCAGTTCTTC. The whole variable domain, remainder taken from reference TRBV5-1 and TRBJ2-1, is KAGVTQTPRYLIKTRGQQVTLSCSPISGHRSVSWYQQTPGQGLQFLFEYFSETQRNKGNFPGRFSGRQFSNSRSEMNVSTLELGDSALYLCASSPIFSSGSHNEQFFGPGTRLTVL.

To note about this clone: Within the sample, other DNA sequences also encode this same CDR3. CDR3 in DNA: TGTGCCAGCAGTTACTCGGCTAGCGGATACGAGCAGTACTTC. Translated, it gives CASSYSASGYEQYF. The chain employs TRBV6-5 and TRBJ2-7, with TRBD2 matching 7 bases. CDR3 length: 14 residues. CDR1 is MNHEY, CDR2 SVGAGI, per germline. V trimming: 0 bases; J trimming: 4 bases; junction bases outside the gene matches: 3.

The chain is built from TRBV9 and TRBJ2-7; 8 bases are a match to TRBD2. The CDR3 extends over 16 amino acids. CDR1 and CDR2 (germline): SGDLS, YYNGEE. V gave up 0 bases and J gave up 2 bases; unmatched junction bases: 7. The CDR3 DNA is TGTGCCAGCAGCGTAGGTCCGGGGGGGACGACCTACGAGCAGTACTTC. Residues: CASSVGPGGTTYEQYF.

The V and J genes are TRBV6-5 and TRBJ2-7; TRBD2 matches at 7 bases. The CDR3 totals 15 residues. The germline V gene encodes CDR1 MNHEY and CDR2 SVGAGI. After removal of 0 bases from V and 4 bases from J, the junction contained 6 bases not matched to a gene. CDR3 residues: CASSYSGLVKYEQYF. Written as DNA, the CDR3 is TGTGCCAGCAGTTACTCAGGACTAGTGAAATACGAGCAGTACTTC.